These 26 T cell receptor beta chains share one sample of origin, sequenced in a study of OX40 agonist ivuxolimab in advanced cancers. Repertoires were generated with immunoSEQ multiplex PCR, while TCRdb's copy carries only in-frame clones and drops some. The sample contains roughly 100,000 clones, 90% to 95% of which appear only once. This sample comprised CD4+ or CD8+ T cells sorted from blood, obtained in a trial of the OX40 agonist ivuxolimab. The receptors were sampled from an adult with an advanced solid tumor such as melanoma, head and neck, liver or kidney cancer.

The chain recombines TRBV5-4 with TRBJ1-1, with D unclear. There are 14 residues in the CDR3. CDR1 and CDR2 (germline): SGHNT, YYREEE (reference sequence). The V end lost 2 bases, the J end lost 2 bases, and 10 bases lay between the germline ends. CDR3 in amino acids: CASSFGMLNTEAFF. CDR3 coding DNA: TGTGCCAGCAGCTTCGGGATGTTAAACACTGAAGCTTTCTTT. Combining the CDR3 with reference TRBV5-4 and TRBJ1-1 gives the whole variable domain ETGVTQSPTHLIKTRGQQVTLRCSSQSGHNTVSWYQQALGQGPQFIFQYYREEENGRGNFPPRFSGLQFPNYSSELNVNALELDDSALYLCASSFGMLNTEAFFGQGTRLTVV.

CDR3 nucleotide sequence: TGTGCCAGCAGTCCCCTAAATCAGCCCCAGCATTTT. Translated: CASSPLNQPQHF. V usage is TRBV27 and J usage is TRBJ1-5; no clear D. Trimming left V 5 bases short and J 4 bases short, with 6 bases between. In germline, CDR1 is MNHEY, CDR2 SMNVEV (reference sequence). The CDR3 length is 12 residues.

Only one count was recorded for this clone. The V and J genes are TRBV28 and TRBJ1-2; D gene unclear. The ends were cut back, 3 bases at V and 4 bases at J, with 9 bases in the middle. The CDR3 sequence is 13 residues long. Germline V gives CDR1 MDHEN, CDR2 SYDVKM. The CDR3 sequence is CASSFTASYGYTF. In DNA, the CDR3 is TGTGCCAGCAGTTTTACAGCCTCCTATGGCTACACCTTC.

This chain connects TRBV30 to TRBJ2-7, with D hard to call. Germline V gives CDR1 GTSNPN, CDR2 SVGIG (reference sequence). The CDR3 is 11 residues long. The V and J ends lost 2 bases and 0 bases respectively, with 2 bases between them. This CDR3 reads CAWSTSYEQYF. The CDR3, as DNA: TGTGCCTGGAGTACCTCCTACGAGCAGTACTTC.

The chain links TRBV27 to TRBJ1-5; D gene unclear. This CDR3 is 13 amino acids long. Germline V lookup: CDR1 MNHEY, CDR2 SMNVEV (reference sequence). Trimming left V 2 bases short and J 1 base short, with 3 bases between. DNA of the CDR3: TGTGCCAGCAGTTTAGAGAGCAATCAGCCCCAGCATTTT. Translation: CASSLESNQPQHF.

The chain recombines TRBV10-3 with TRBJ1-5, with D possibly matching TRBD1 (5 bases). This CDR3 has 13 amino acids. V was pared by 9 bases and J by 6 bases, with 15 bases between. CDR1 and CDR2 (germline): ENHRY, SYGVKD. In DNA form, the CDR3 reads TGTGCCATACAAGAAAGGGGCGGTCAGCCCCAGCATTTT. Translating it yields CAIQERGGQPQHF.

The CDR3 loop reads CASSPRPGEIYGYTF. As DNA, the CDR3 is TGTGCCAGCAGCCCAAGGCCCGGGGAAATATATGGCTACACCTTC. This chain uses TRBV7-3 with TRBJ1-2; no reliable D call. Germline V gene sequence: CDR1 SGHTA, CDR2 FQGTGA. V lost 5 bases and J 5 bases, leaving 18 bases between the germline ends. The CDR3 length is 15 residues.

The rearrangement uses TRBV30 and TRBJ1-3, with no clear D. The germline V and J ends were trimmed by 5 bases and 2 bases, with 10 bases remaining between them. The germline V gene has CDR1 GTSNPN and CDR2 SVGIG (reference sequence). The length of the CDR3 is 13 residues. The CDR3 DNA is TGTGCCTGGGGGATTAAGGCTGGAAACACCATATATTTT. Encoded protein: CAWGIKAGNTIYF.

This clone was detected only a few times. The J gene is TRBJ2-1, the V gene TRBV4-3; D is uncertain. Trimming removed 4 bases at V and 9 bases at J, with 25 bases between. Per germline, CDR1 LGHNA and CDR2 YSLEER. The CDR3 covers 17 residues. CDR3 amino acids: CASSPDTLVDDNSEQFF. The CDR3 nucleotides read TGCGCCAGCAGCCCAGACACGTTAGTGGACGACAATAGTGAGCAGTTCTTC.

V and J are TRBV2 and TRBJ1-5; D not certain. V lost 7 bases to trimming and J lost 0 bases, with 22 bases between them. Germline V gives CDR1 SNHLY, CDR2 FYNNEI. The CDR3 consists of 18 residues. Written as DNA, the CDR3 is TGTGCCAGCAAATCGGGGAAAAGCAATTATGGTAGCAATCAGCCCCAGCATTTT. This codes for CASKSGKSNYGSNQPQHF.

The V gene is TRBV5-6, the J gene TRBJ1-5, with D unclear. Trimming stripped 1 base from V and 4 bases from J, with 3 bases between. The CDR3 has 12 residues. Germline V gene sequence: CDR1 SGHDT, CDR2 YYEEEE. CDR3 in DNA: TGTGCCAGCAGCTTGCGTAATCAGCCCCAGCATTTT. The encoded protein is CASSLRNQPQHF.

This chain connects TRBV7-2 to TRBJ1-2, with D maybe TRBD1 (5 bases). V lost 2 bases and J 14 bases, leaving 18 bases between the germline ends. The CDR3 is 13 amino acids. The germline CDR1 and CDR2 sequences are SGHTA and FQGNSA. The CDR3 sequence is CASSLRGIVDSTF. CDR3 bases: TGTGCCAGCAGCTTACGGGGAATCGTAGACAGTACCTTC. Supplemented by reference TRBV7-2 and TRBJ1-2, the full variable domain reads GAGVSQSPSNKVTEKGKDVELRCDPISGHTALYWYRQSLGQGLEFLIYFQGNSAPDKSGLPSDRFSAERTGGSVSTLTIQRTQQEDSAVYLCASSLRGIVDSTFGSGTRLTVV.

This clone was detected once. The chain couples TRBV6-1 to TRBJ1-5; D is unclear. With 6 bases removed from V and 4 bases from J, the gap between germline ends came to 4 bases. Germline values: CDR1 MNHNS, CDR2 SASEGT. The CDR3 is 11 residues long. CDR3 loop: CASSWNQPQHF. In nucleotides, the CDR3 is TGTGCCAGCAGCTGGAATCAGCCCCAGCATTTT.

The V gene is TRBV5-4, the J gene TRBJ1-1; a possible D gene is TRBD1 (5 bases). This CDR3 contains 15 residues. Trimming cost V 0 bases and J 2 bases, with 11 bases left between them. The germline CDR1 and CDR2 sequences are SGHNT and YYREEE (reference sequence). DNA for the CDR3: TGTGCCAGCAGCTTGGCGGGGCAGAGTAACACTGAAGCTTTCTTT. Its protein is CASSLAGQSNTEAFF.

This clone was detected only a few times. The CDR3 DNA reads TGTGCCTCACAGGGAAATAGCAATCAGCCCCAGCATTTT. This translates into CASQGNSNQPQHF. The chain employs TRBV30 and TRBJ1-5, with D possibly being TRBD1 (6 bases). The V end was cut by 7 bases, the J end by 0 bases, with 10 bases between. Germline CDR1 and CDR2: GTSNPN and SVGIG (reference sequence). CDR3 length: 13 amino acids.

V is TRBV6-6 and J is TRBJ1-4; D might be TRBD1 (5 bases). This CDR3 contains 13 residues. Trimming removed 8 bases from V and 6 bases from J, with 13 bases in between. The germline gives CDR1 MNHNY, CDR2 SVGAGI (reference sequence). The CDR3 region has the DNA TGTGCCAGCGGGGGATTGTCAGATGAAAAACTGTTTTTT. Amino acids: CASGGLSDEKLFF.

The CDR3 bases are TGTGCCAGCAGTCACCAAGCCGGGACAGGTGAAGCTTTCTTT. Its protein product is CASSHQAGTGEAFF. The genes are TRBV6-6 and TRBJ1-1, with 8 bases that match TRBD1. CDR3 length: 14 amino acids. After removal of 5 bases from V and 7 bases from J, the junction contained 9 bases not matched to a gene. The germline CDR1 and CDR2 sequences are MNHNY and SVGAGI (reference sequence).

The gene calls are TRBV7-2 and TRBJ2-1; D is ambiguous. V lost 5 bases and J lost 10, with 12 bases in between. CDR1 and CDR2 from the germline V gene are SGHTA and FQGNSA. There are 12 residues in the CDR3. In DNA, the CDR3 is TGTGCCAGCAGCCTCGATAGACGAGAGCAGTTCTTC. This translates into CASSLDRREQFF.

V and J are TRBV28 and TRBJ2-6, with D unclear. Germline V gene sequence: CDR1 MDHEN, CDR2 SYDVKM. V lost 9 bases and J lost 0, with 9 bases in between. The CDR3 extends over 14 amino acids. The CDR3: CASDQSSGANVLTF. In DNA, the CDR3 is TGTGCCAGTGATCAATCCTCTGGGGCCAACGTCCTGACTTTC.

The chain links TRBV5-6 to TRBJ2-3; D perhaps matches TRBD2 (5 bases). This CDR3 has 14 residues. V gave up 4 bases and J gave up 6 bases, with 15 bases separating them. Germline assignment: CDR1 SGHDT and CDR2 YYEEEE. The chain's CDR3 is CASSLRVSGDTQYF. DNA for the CDR3: TGTGCCAGCAGCCTACGGGTCTCGGGGGATACGCAGTATTTT.

The chain links TRBV7-8 to TRBJ1-3, with a tentative D call TRBD1 (5 bases). Trimming took 5 bases from V and 4 from J, leaving 18 bases between them. This CDR3 spans 16 amino acids. Germline CDR1 is SGHVS and CDR2 is FQNEAQ. This chain's CDR3 is CASSQMPGDRGNTIYF. In DNA, the CDR3 is TGTGCCAGCAGCCAAATGCCGGGGGACCGCGGAAACACCATATATTTT.

V gene TRBV6-1 combines with J gene TRBJ1-5; D is unclear. Trimming removed 4 bases at V and 1 base at J, with 17 bases between. CDR3 length: 17 amino acids. The germline V gene encodes CDR1 MNHNS and CDR2 SASEGT. The DNA of the CDR3 is TGTGCCAGCAGTGGACGGACGGTTCTTCGGAGCAATCAGCCCCAGCATTTT. Its translation: CASSGRTVLRSNQPQHF.

The chain recombines TRBV29-1 with TRBJ2-3; D gene uncertain. Trimming cost V 6 bases and J 5 bases, with 15 bases left between them. CDR1 is SQVTM and CDR2 is ANQGSEA in the germline V gene. This CDR3 is 13 amino acids long. The CDR3 sequence is CSVSRAPRDTQYF. Here the CDR3 DNA reads TGCAGCGTCAGCCGGGCCCCCAGAGATACGCAGTATTTT.

The chain couples TRBV30 to TRBJ1-5; the match to TRBD1 covers 8 bases. The CDR3 has 15 amino acids. After removal of 2 bases from V and 0 bases from J, the junction contained 3 bases not matched to a gene. Germline V gives CDR1 GTSNPN, CDR2 SVGIG (reference sequence). CDR3 protein: CAWSRDRLSNQPQHF. CDR3 nucleotides: TGTGCCTGGAGTAGGGACAGGCTTAGCAATCAGCCCCAGCATTTT.

The count of this clone is one. This chain connects TRBV6-6 to TRBJ1-1; no clear D gene. CDR3 length equals 13 residues. CDR1 is MNHNY and CDR2 is SVGAGI in the germline V gene (reference sequence). The V and J ends lost 4 bases and 1 base respectively, with 7 bases between them. CDR3 in amino acids: CASSFVKNTEAFF. CDR3 coding DNA: TGTGCCAGCAGTTTCGTAAAGAACACTGAAGCTTTCTTT.

This clone was recorded only once. CDR3 nucleotide sequence: TGCGCCAGCAGCTCAGAACCCGCAGATACGCAGTATTTT. Translation: CASSSEPADTQYF. The chain recombines TRBV5-1 with TRBJ2-3; D gene unclear. CDR1 and CDR2 from the germline V gene are SGHRS and YFSETQ. CDR3 size: 13 residues. Trimming removed 3 bases from V and 4 bases from J, with 9 bases in between.